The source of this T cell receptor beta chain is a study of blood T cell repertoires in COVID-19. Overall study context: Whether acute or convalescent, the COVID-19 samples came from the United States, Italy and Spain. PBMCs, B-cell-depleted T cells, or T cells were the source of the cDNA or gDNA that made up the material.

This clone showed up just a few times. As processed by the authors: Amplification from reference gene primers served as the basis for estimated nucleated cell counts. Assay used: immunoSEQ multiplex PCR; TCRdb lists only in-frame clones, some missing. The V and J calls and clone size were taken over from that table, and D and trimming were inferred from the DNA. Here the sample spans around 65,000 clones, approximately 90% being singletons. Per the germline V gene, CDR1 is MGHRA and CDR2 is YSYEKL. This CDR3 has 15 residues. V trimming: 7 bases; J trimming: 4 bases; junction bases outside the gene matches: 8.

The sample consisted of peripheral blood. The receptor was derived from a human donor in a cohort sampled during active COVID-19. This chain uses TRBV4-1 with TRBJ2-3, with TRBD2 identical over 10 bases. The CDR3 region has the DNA TGCGCCAGCAACAGAGCGGGAGGGTCCGCAGATACGCAGTATTTT. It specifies CASNRAGGSADTQYF.